Listed below are T cell receptor beta chains from one sample, sequenced in a study of T-cell reconstitution after alpha-beta-depleted transplantation in children. TCRdb fed the PCR reads into MiXCR, producing one record per CDR3 protein. This repertoire shows 600,000 to 700,000 distinct CDR3 sequences, about 15% found once; its top ten account for 0.85% to 1.3%. This material consisted of PBMCs from the stem cell graft donor, taken from the stem cell graft. The origin of the receptors is a human donor who donated a stem cell graft to a child with acute myeloid leukemia. The conserved cysteine and the conserved F or W are not part of the CDR3 here. The order of the fields is J gene, V gene, CDR3 protein.

J gene: TRBJ2-3
V gene: TRBV4-2
CDR3 protein: ASSQDGDYAQY

J gene: TRBJ1-5
V gene: TRBV4-1
CDR3 protein: ASSQDPRQRNQPQH

J gene: TRBJ2-3
V gene: TRBV7-8
CDR3 protein: ASTQGYRGGGAVDTQY

J gene: TRBJ1-1
V gene: TRBV7-8
CDR3 protein: ASSLVGGHPEAF

J gene: TRBJ1-1
V gene: TRBV20-1
CDR3 protein: SASNPEAF

J gene: TRBJ1-2
V gene: TRBV12-3/TRBV12-4
CDR3 protein: ASSFGTRENT

J gene: TRBJ1-2
V gene: TRBV7-2
CDR3 protein: ASNPQKTEIYGYT

J gene: TRBJ2-3
V gene: TRBV9
CDR3 protein: ASSVVSAPAGTDTQY

J gene: TRBJ1-1
V gene: TRBV6-4
CDR3 protein: ASSERQGTEAF

J gene: TRBJ1-1
V gene: TRBV20-1
CDR3 protein: SASLDGQPNTEAF

J gene: TRBJ1-6
V gene: TRBV7-8
CDR3 protein: ASSLATGTSPLR

J gene: TRBJ2-7
V gene: TRBV5-1
CDR3 protein: ASSGLAGAYEQY

J gene: TRBJ2-5
V gene: TRBV7-9
CDR3 protein: ASSLQGSQETQY

J gene: TRBJ2-3
V gene: TRBV12-3/TRBV12-4
CDR3 protein: ASSFQGALDTQY

J gene: TRBJ1-1
V gene: TRBV21-1
CDR3 protein: PSSKSETGDLYTEAF

J gene: TRBJ2-2
V gene: TRBV20-1
CDR3 protein: SAMGNSDTGELF

J gene: TRBJ2-1
V gene: TRBV7-6
CDR3 protein: ASSGRTSRSYNEQF

J gene: TRBJ1-6
V gene: TRBV7-2
CDR3 protein: ASSSGGRSSYNSPLH

J gene: TRBJ1-1
V gene: TRBV20-1
CDR3 protein: SADTGTGTEAF

J gene: TRBJ2-4
V gene: TRBV20-1
CDR3 protein: SARYMGPALGTKNIQY

J gene: TRBJ1-2
V gene: TRBV7-9
CDR3 protein: ASSLWDRGPRDGYT

J gene: TRBJ1-1
V gene: TRBV7-9
CDR3 protein: ASSLVGTVEAF

J gene: TRBJ2-4
V gene: TRBV7-2
CDR3 protein: ASTSPGRENIQY

J gene: TRBJ2-1
V gene: TRBV13
CDR3 protein: ASSRFGQFNEQF

J gene: TRBJ1-5
V gene: TRBV6-5
CDR3 protein: ASSYSEYSNQPQH

J gene: TRBJ2-3
V gene: TRBV7-6
CDR3 protein: ASSSIREDTQY

J gene: TRBJ2-2
V gene: TRBV7-9
CDR3 protein: ASSLRVVASNTGELF

J gene: TRBJ1-1
V gene: TRBV12-3/TRBV12-4
CDR3 protein: ASSLGPNTEAF

J gene: TRBJ2-2
V gene: TRBV25-1
CDR3 protein: ASSAGSGELF

J gene: TRBJ2-5
V gene: TRBV11-2
CDR3 protein: ASSLVGPQETQY

J gene: TRBJ1-2
V gene: TRBV7-9
CDR3 protein: ASSSPGKDRRDGYT

J gene: TRBJ1-2
V gene: TRBV4-3
CDR3 protein: ASSQVYGEGYGYT

J gene: TRBJ1-5
V gene: TRBV27
CDR3 protein: ASEGGYNQPQH

J gene: TRBJ2-1
V gene: TRBV28
CDR3 protein: ASSADRESSYNEQF

J gene: TRBJ2-1
V gene: TRBV29-1
CDR3 protein: SVEDATGRYNEQF

J gene: TRBJ2-5
V gene: TRBV27
CDR3 protein: ASSSTGDEETQY

J gene: TRBJ2-3
V gene: TRBV5-5
CDR3 protein: ASSLGPGQGAGTQY

J gene: TRBJ2-4
V gene: TRBV20-1
CDR3 protein: SARGQVGFQY

J gene: TRBJ1-4
V gene: TRBV28
CDR3 protein: ASSAPAFNEKLF

J gene: TRBJ1-6
V gene: TRBV6-2/TRBV6-3
CDR3 protein: ASSQSLTVPSSYNSPLH

J gene: TRBJ2-3
V gene: TRBV5-1
CDR3 protein: ASSSTSGRSTDTQY

J gene: TRBJ2-5
V gene: TRBV20-1
CDR3 protein: SARDLGTWEETQY

J gene: TRBJ2-1
V gene: TRBV20-1
CDR3 protein: CARDAVRDRGRNEQF

J gene: TRBJ1-1
V gene: TRBV7-3
CDR3 protein: ASSPAGSNTEAF

J gene: TRBJ1-2
V gene: TRBV20-1
CDR3 protein: SAREDRGSGGYT

J gene: TRBJ1-3
V gene: TRBV11-2
CDR3 protein: ASSLVRSRQGFGNTIY

J gene: TRBJ1-1
V gene: TRBV15
CDR3 protein: ATSTINTEAF

J gene: TRBJ1-5
V gene: TRBV29-1
CDR3 protein: SVKTGNQPQH

J gene: TRBJ2-1
V gene: TRBV5-6
CDR3 protein: ASSFGGGARNEQF

J gene: TRBJ1-1
V gene: TRBV4-1
CDR3 protein: ASSQDGGFPMNTEAF

J gene: TRBJ2-1
V gene: TRBV20-1
CDR3 protein: SALSGGALNEQF

J gene: TRBJ1-3
V gene: TRBV7-2
CDR3 protein: ASSSDTRVSGNTIY

J gene: TRBJ1-5
V gene: TRBV12-3/TRBV12-4
CDR3 protein: ASSLESRSNQPQH